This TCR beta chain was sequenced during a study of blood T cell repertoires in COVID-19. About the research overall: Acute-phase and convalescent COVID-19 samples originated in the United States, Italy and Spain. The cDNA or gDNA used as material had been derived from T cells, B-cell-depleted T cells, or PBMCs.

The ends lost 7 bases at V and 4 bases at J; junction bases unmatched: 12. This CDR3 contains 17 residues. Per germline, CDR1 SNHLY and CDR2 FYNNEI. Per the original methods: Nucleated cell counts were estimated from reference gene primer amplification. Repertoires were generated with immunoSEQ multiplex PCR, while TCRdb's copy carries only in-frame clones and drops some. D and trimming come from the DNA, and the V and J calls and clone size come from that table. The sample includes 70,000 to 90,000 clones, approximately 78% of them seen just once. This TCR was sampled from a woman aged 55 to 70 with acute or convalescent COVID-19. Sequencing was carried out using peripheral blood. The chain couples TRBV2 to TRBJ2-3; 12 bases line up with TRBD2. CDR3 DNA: TGTGCCAGCAAATCACGCCCTAGCGGGGGGGCGGCAGATACGCAGTATTTT. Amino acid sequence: CASKSRPSGGAADTQYF.